The subject of this entry is one T cell receptor beta chain. No cognate antigen has been identified for it. No base-level quality is on record; no much larger clone is a single base apart. The source of the sample is a study of blood T cell repertoires in COVID-19 (dated by TCRdb to 2020 to 2022). Regarding the complete study: Samples from collaborators originated in the United States, Italy and Spain and spanned both the acute and convalescent phases of COVID-19. The repertoires were released in a freely available public database intended as a resource for research on the immune response to SARS-CoV-2. Subjects who had been exposed to COVID-19, were actively infected with it, or had recovered from it provided the deeply sampled blood TCRbeta repertoires that made up the dataset. Where available, HLA class I and class II types were obtained from metadata supplied by the sample provider rather than from assay-based typing. A de-identified subject ID, COVID-19 status, age in years and sex were almost always included in the sample metadata. The samples were drawn from the first 160 participants of the ongoing ImmuneRACE study and from 1,200 or so subjects provided by 6 global collaborators. The prospective study material was composed of cDNA or gDNA derived from T cells, B-cell-depleted T cells, or PBMCs.

The collaborating institutions used their own protocols to collect whole blood in K2EDTA tubes. For TCRbeta analysis, collaborators shipped samples as frozen whole blood, isolated PBMCs, or DNA extracted from either of those sample types. The investigation overall reported the following: How much clinical and demographic metadata was included differed by source and by participant, and the metadata was provided uncurated.

The immunoSEQ Assay, a bias-controlled multiplex PCR, was used to amplify TCRbeta CDR3 regions from genomic DNA. From the authors' description of their analysis: The number of nucleated cells in each sample was estimated from the amplification of reference gene primers within the assay. To quantify the absolute abundance of each unique TCRbeta CDR3 rearrangement, sequence reads were collapsed and filtered. For each sample, productive Simpson clonality was calculated as the square root of Simpson's diversity index over productive rearrangements. The table comes from immuneACCESS by way of TCRdb, which keeps in-frame sequences with V and J called. Part of the clones is missing from these tables; in studies checked, under half for an unresolved V gene and the rest for unknown reasons. For V, J and clone size, that table is used; D and trimming come from the DNA. Here the sample has 150,000 to 200,000 clones; around 90% occur a single time. The ten top clones hold roughly 6% of the sample.

Clipping removes 1 base from V and 10 bases from J, with 7 as the unmatched junction base count. Its CDR3 holds 16 amino acids, cysteine through phenylalanine. The retained sequence is limited to the CDR3, 48 bases, with the frame set at the first base. The germline V gene sets CDR1 to LGHNA and CDR2 to YNFKEQ. Sample: peripheral blood. This TCR was sampled from a man in his forties or fifties with active or convalescent COVID-19. The rearranged chain carries TRBV4-2 and TRBJ1-6, with 10 junctional bases fitting TRBD1. The CDR3 reads as follows: CASSQVSGTGDSPLHF. The sequenced DNA: TGTGCCAGCAGCCAAGTTTCCGGGACAGGGGACTCACCCCTCCACTTT.